What follows are 18 T cell receptor beta chains derived from one specimen sequenced in a study of blood T cell repertoires in COVID-19 (dated by TCRdb to the early 2020s). Library generation was performed with the immunoSEQ multiplex PCR assay. TCRdb re-hosts the immuneACCESS table, in-frame sequences only. Its copies lack some clones; in the studies checked, an unresolved V gene accounts for under half of them, and the cause for the rest is not known. This sample is represented by approximately 110,000 clones; approximately 90% of them were singletons. The ten biggest clones cover around 2.1% of the sample. Input material: peripheral blood. The receptors come from a man in his forties or fifties with COVID-19, enrolled during active disease.

This clone appeared a few times. V and J are TRBV5-4 and TRBJ1-1, with 8 nucleotides matching TRBD1. The CDR3 spans 15 residues. CDR1 is SGHNT and CDR2 is YYREEE in the germline V gene (reference sequence). V gave up 3 bases and J gave up 10 bases; unmatched junction bases: 14. CDR3 loop: CASSSISSLQGGAFF. The CDR3 nucleotides read TGTGCCAGCAGCTCGATCAGCTCACTACAGGGGGGAGCTTTCTTT.

The rearrangement uses TRBV28 and TRBJ2-1; 7 nucleotides align to TRBD1. Trimming cost V 5 bases and J 4 bases; bases outside gene matches: 8. CDR1 and CDR2 (germline): MDHEN, SYDVKM. This CDR3 is 15 amino acids long. In DNA, the CDR3 is TGTGCCAGCAGTGCACCGGGACAGAGATACAATGAGCAGTTCTTC. It yields the protein CASSAPGQRYNEQFF.

This clone was counted once. This chain uses TRBV7-9 with TRBJ2-3; 8 bases agree with TRBD2. This CDR3 comprises 12 residues. Germline loops: CDR1 SEHNR, CDR2 FQNEAQ (reference sequence). Losses at the gene ends were 7 bases for V and 8 bases for J; bases not matched to a gene: 5. CDR3 nucleotide sequence: TGTGCCAGCACCCCACGGGGGGGTACGCAGTATTTT. As protein: CASTPRGGTQYF.

The chain joins TRBV5-4 to TRBJ2-1; 11 positions agree with TRBD2. This CDR3 is built from 17 residues. Trimming at V came to 4 bases and at J to 8 bases, leaving 14 bases not matched to a gene. Germline CDR1 is SGHNT and CDR2 is YYREEE (reference sequence). The chain's CDR3 is CASSAGTSGFRRDEQFF. The DNA for the CDR3 is TGTGCCAGCAGCGCCGGGACTAGCGGTTTCCGAAGGGATGAGCAGTTCTTC.

The rearrangement links TRBV6-2 or TRBV6-3 to TRBJ2-5; possible D gene TRBD2, 8 bases. This CDR3 region has 18 residues. CDR1 MNHEY and CDR2 SVGEGT come from the germline V gene. The V end lost 2 bases, the J end lost 4 bases, and 23 bases lay between the germline ends. CDR3 DNA sequence: TGTGCCAGCAGTTACACCCTCGGGAGCGGGAGACAGGGAGAGACCCAGTACTTC. Translated: CASSYTLGSGRQGETQYF.

The chain joins TRBV7-8 to TRBJ1-5; 9 bases map to TRBD1. J was trimmed by 6 bases and V by 1 base; bases with no gene match: 7. This CDR3 is 16 amino acids long. The germline V gene encodes CDR1 SGHVS and CDR2 FQNEAQ. DNA of the CDR3: TGTGCCAGCAGCTTAGTCGGGGACAGGGAGGGTCAGCCCCAGCATTTT. This codes for CASSLVGDREGQPQHF.

The chain carries TRBV5-1 and TRBJ2-1; D gene ambiguous. Germline CDR1 and CDR2: SGHRS and YFSETQ. V was pared by 5 bases and J by 4 bases, with 16 bases between. This CDR3 has 15 residues. This chain's CDR3 is CASSFYEELYNEQFF. The CDR3 coding sequence is TGCGCCAGCAGTTTCTACGAGGAGCTATACAATGAGCAGTTCTTC. Combining the CDR3 with reference TRBV5-1 and TRBJ2-1 gives the whole variable domain KAGVTQTPRYLIKTRGQQVTLSCSPISGHRSVSWYQQTPGQGLQFLFEYFSETQRNKGNFPGRFSGRQFSNSRSEMNVSTLELGDSALYLCASSFYEELYNEQFFGPGTRLTVL.

This chain uses TRBV10-3 with TRBJ1-4, with TRBD1 identical over 7 bases. This CDR3 has 13 amino acids. The V gene end was trimmed by 4 bases and the J gene end by 6 bases; junction bases not matched to a gene: 2. Germline lookup yields CDR1 ENHRY and CDR2 SYGVKD. CDR3 nucleotide sequence: TGTGCCATCAGTGCAGGGGGACATGAAAAACTGTTTTTT. This sequence encodes CAISAGGHEKLFF.

The chain couples TRBV5-4 to TRBJ1-4; D unclear. The CDR3 extends over 13 amino acids. Per germline, CDR1 SGHNT and CDR2 YYREEE (reference sequence). V shed 1 base and J shed 5 bases, with 6 bases lying between them. CDR3 nucleotide sequence: TGTGCCAGCAGCTTGAGAGGGAATGAAAAACTGTTTTTT. It encodes CASSLRGNEKLFF.

V and J are TRBV30 and TRBJ1-1; TRBD1 matches at 9 bases. Per germline, CDR1 GTSNPN and CDR2 SVGIG (reference sequence). CDR3 size: 13 residues. The junction had 8 bases not matched to a gene; V was cut back by 0 bases and J by 12 bases. In DNA form, the CDR3 reads TGTGCCTGGAGTGTACGGGGACAGGGTCCGACTTTCTTT. Translation: CAWSVRGQGPTFF. Combining the CDR3 with reference TRBV30 and TRBJ1-1 gives the whole variable domain SQTIHQWPATLVQPVGSPLSLECTVEGTSNPNLYWYRQAAGRGLQLLFYSVGIGQISSEVPQNLSASRPQDRQFILSSKKLLLSDSGFYLCAWSVRGQGPTFFGQGTRLTVV.

This clone was picked up a small number of times. This sequence joins TRBV7-9 and TRBJ1-1; 7 nucleotides align to TRBD1. CDR3 length equals 14 residues. Trimming took 5 bases from V and 5 from J; bases not matched to a gene: 8. Germline assignment: CDR1 SEHNR and CDR2 FQNEAQ (reference sequence). The CDR3 nucleotides are TGTGCCAGCAGCCCGGGACAGAGGTATACTGAAGCTTTCTTT. Protein sequence: CASSPGQRYTEAFF.

J is TRBJ1-4 and V is TRBV3-1 (or the pseudogene TRBV3-2); D perhaps matches TRBD1 (5 bases). Germline values: CDR1 LGHDT, CDR2 YNNKEL (reference sequence). With 4 bases removed from V and 4 bases from J, the gap between germline ends came to 13 bases. This CDR3 has 15 residues. The CDR3 region is CASSPSGGNNEKLFF. The CDR3 coding sequence is TGTGCCAGCAGCCCGTCGGGGGGGAATAATGAAAAACTGTTTTTT.

The rearrangement uses TRBV7-9 and TRBJ1-2, with 9 bases aligning to TRBD1. The CDR3 is made up of 14 amino acids. Germline values: CDR1 SEHNR, CDR2 FQNEAQ (reference sequence). J lost 5 bases, V lost 4 bases, and 5 bases had no gene match. The CDR3 loop is CASSSPTGGYGYTF. The CDR3 DNA reads as TGTGCCAGCAGCTCTCCGACAGGGGGATATGGCTACACCTTC.

Points on this clone: At one end, the junction sequence differs from germline, possibly due to a read error. V usage is TRBV2 and J usage is TRBJ2-7; TRBD1 matches at 8 bases. This CDR3 has 12 amino acids. Looked up from germline, CDR1 is SNHLY and CDR2 is FYNNEI. The DNA of the CDR3 is TGTGCCAGCAGTGAATTTAGGGGACAGGAGAACTTC. Translated, it gives CASSEFRGQENF.

The V and J genes are TRBV3-1 (or the pseudogene TRBV3-2) and TRBJ2-5, with D maybe TRBD2 (6 bases). V lost 1 base and J 5 bases, leaving 11 bases between the germline ends. The CDR3 runs 14 residues. Germline values: CDR1 LGHDT, CDR2 YNNKEL (reference sequence). CDR3 nucleotide sequence: TGTGCCAGCAGCCAAGCAACAGGAGGGGAGACCCAGTACTTC. Amino acids: CASSQATGGETQYF.

The chain employs TRBV6-6 and TRBJ1-2; D possibly corresponds to TRBD1 (5 bases). Germline values: CDR1 MNHNY, CDR2 SVGAGI (reference sequence). The V and J ends lost 5 bases and 3 bases respectively, with 19 bases between them. This CDR3 has 16 amino acids. This CDR3 reads CASSRVTGSLHYGYTF. The CDR3 coding sequence is TGTGCCAGCAGTAGGGTAACAGGTTCCCTTCACTATGGCTACACCTTC.

The J gene is TRBJ1-2, the V gene TRBV19, with 9 positions matching TRBD1. V shed 8 bases, J shed 5 bases, and the junction held 6 bases outside the gene matches. The CDR3 totals 13 residues. Germline assignment: CDR1 LNHDA and CDR2 SQIVND (reference sequence). The chain's CDR3 is CASGDRDNYGYTF. The CDR3 DNA is TGTGCCAGTGGGGACAGGGATAATTATGGCTACACCTTC. Full variable domain (outside the CDR3, taken from reference TRBV19 and TRBJ1-2): DGGITQSPKYLFRKEGQNVTLSCEQNLNHDAMYWYRQDPGQGLRLIYYSQIVNDFQKGDIAEGYSVSREKKESFPLTVTSAQKNPTAFYLCASGDRDNYGYTFGSGTRLTVV.

This clone was seen a single time. This chain links TRBV28 with TRBJ2-7, with 8 nucleotides matching TRBD2. Germline V gene sequence: CDR1 MDHEN, CDR2 SYDVKM. After removal of 5 bases from V and 4 bases from J, the junction contained 10 bases not matched to a gene. CDR3 length equals 15 residues. CDR3 amino acids: CASSPAGTSGYEQYF. The CDR3 coding sequence is TGTGCCAGCAGTCCCGCCGGGACTAGTGGATACGAGCAGTACTTC. The whole variable domain, remainder taken from reference TRBV28 and TRBJ2-7, is DVKVTQSSRYLVKRTGEKVFLECVQDMDHENMFWYRQDPGLGLRLIYFSYDVKMKEKGDIPEGYSVSREKKERFSLILESASTNQTSMYLCASSPAGTSGYEQYFGPGTRLTVT.